A selection of T cell receptor beta chains follows, all from one sample in a study of blood T cells in healthy people across ages. TCRdb recomputed calls from the 5' RACE reads with MiXCR, one row per CDR3 protein. The data show hundreds of thousands of distinct CDR3 sequences, about 62% seen once. The material sequenced was blood. These receptors were taken from a man younger than 45 in good health. CDR3s include the opening cysteine and the closing phenylalanine or tryptophan. A D gene is named only where the DNA matches it firmly. Not all rows give a size; the values are once, few, many and, for expanded clones, a class.

J,size,V,D,CDR3,DNA
TRBJ2-7,NA,TRBV15,NA,CATSRESKYNEQYF,TGTGCCACCAGCAGAGAGTCGAAGTACAATGAGCAGTACTTC
TRBJ2-1,NA,TRBV20-1,TRBD1,CSAPVDRGRGEQFF,TGCAGTGCCCCCGTGGACAGGGGGCGAGGGGAGCAGTTCTTC
TRBJ1-2,NA,TRBV7-9,NA,CASSLYLPPDGYTF,TGTGCCAGCAGCTTATATCTCCCACCGGATGGCTACACCTTC
TRBJ2-5,once,TRBV21-1,NA,CASSKSGGHLKETQYF,TGTGCCAGCAGCAAGTCGGGGGGCCACCTCAAAGAGACCCAGTACTTC
TRBJ2-1,NA,TRBV3-1,NA,CASSQAGDSTPNEQFF,TGTGCCAGCAGCCAAGCCGGGGACTCTACCCCCAATGAGCAGTTCTTC
TRBJ1-1,few,TRBV4-3,NA,CASSPRGTLDEAFF,TGCGCCAGCAGCCCCCGTGGCACGCTAGATGAAGCTTTCTTT
TRBJ2-3,NA,TRBV7-8,TRBD2,CASSLGLLAGITDTQYF,TGTGCCAGCAGCTTAGGCCTACTAGCGGGGATCACAGATACGCAGTATTTT
TRBJ2-3,NA,TRBV14,NA,CASSQVVTTDTQYF,TGTGCCAGCAGCCAAGTAGTAACCACAGATACGCAGTATTTT
TRBJ2-3,NA,TRBV29-1,NA,CSVVQAGTDTQYF,TGCAGCGTTGTGCAGGCCGGCACAGATACGCAGTATTTT
TRBJ2-7,many,TRBV20-1,NA,CSASDSLGTYEQYF,TGCAGTGCTAGCGACAGCCTCGGTACCTACGAGCAGTACTTC
TRBJ2-1,NA,TRBV6-1,TRBD1,CASSGRDRIVGNEQFF,TGTGCCAGCAGTGGACGGGACAGAATAGTTGGCAATGAGCAGTTCTTC
TRBJ2-1,few,TRBV2,TRBD2,CASSDPTSPSVNEQFF,TGTGCCAGCAGTGACCCGACTAGCCCGTCAGTCAATGAGCAGTTCTTC
TRBJ2-5,NA,TRBV7-2,NA,CASGGRVLYEQYF,TGTGCCAGTGGAGGGCGGGTGTTGTATGAGCAGTACTTC
TRBJ1-2,NA,TRBV27,NA,CASSLRDSSYGYTF,TGTGCCAGCAGTCTCCGGGACTCGTCCTATGGCTACACCTTC
TRBJ2-1,NA,TRBV9,TRBD1,CASSVDHRGDSYNVQFF,TGTGCCAGCAGCGTAGATCACAGGGGGGACTCCTACAATGTGCAGTTCTTC
TRBJ2-1,few,TRBV20-1,TRBD2,CSARGLGSGGADRNEQFF,TGCAGTGCTAGAGGACTGGGTAGCGGGGGGGCCGACAGGAATGAGCAGTTCTTC
TRBJ2-1,few,TRBV25-1,TRBD1,CASSTGTGMVEFF,TGTGCCAGCAGTACCGGGACAGGGATGGTGGAGTTCTTC
TRBJ1-2,NA,TRBV6-2/TRBV6-3,NA,CASSYSGGHGYTF,TGTGCCAGCAGTTACTCGGGGGGGCATGGCTACACCTTC
TRBJ1-2,NA,TRBV10-3,NA,CAISEPGAGSGVIYGYTF,TGTGCCATCAGTGAGCCGGGAGCCGGATCAGGGGTTATTTATGGCTACACCTTC
TRBJ2-7,few,TRBV20-1,NA,CSATTQGPLAAYEQYF,TGCAGTGCTACCACACAGGGACCCCTCGCCGCCTACGAGCAGTACTTC
TRBJ2-1,NA,TRBV5-1,TRBD2,CASSPFRGGGNNEQFF,TGCGCCAGCAGCCCATTTAGGGGCGGGGGTAATAATGAGCAGTTCTTC
TRBJ2-5,NA,TRBV29-1,NA,CSVDFGVETQYF,TGCAGCGTTGACTTCGGAGTGGAGACCCAGTACTTC
TRBJ2-1,few,TRBV10-3,TRBD1,CAISIQTGGYNEQFF,TGTGCCATCAGTATCCAGACAGGGGGCTACAATGAGCAGTTCTTC
TRBJ2-1,few,TRBV12-3/TRBV12-4,NA,CASSLSGTQFF,TGTGCCAGCAGTTTGTCGGGGACGCAGTTCTTC